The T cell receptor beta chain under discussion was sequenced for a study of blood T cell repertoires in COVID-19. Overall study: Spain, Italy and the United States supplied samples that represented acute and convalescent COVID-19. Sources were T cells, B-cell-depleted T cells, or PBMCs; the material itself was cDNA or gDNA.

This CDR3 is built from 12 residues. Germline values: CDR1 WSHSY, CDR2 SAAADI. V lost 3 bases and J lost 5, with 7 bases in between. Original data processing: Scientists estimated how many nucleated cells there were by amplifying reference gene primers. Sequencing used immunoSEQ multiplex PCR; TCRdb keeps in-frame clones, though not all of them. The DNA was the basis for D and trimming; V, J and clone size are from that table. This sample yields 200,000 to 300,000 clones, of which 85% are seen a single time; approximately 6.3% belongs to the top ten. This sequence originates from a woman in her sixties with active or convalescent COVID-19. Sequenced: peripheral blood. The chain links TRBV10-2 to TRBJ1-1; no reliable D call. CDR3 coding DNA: TGCGCCAGCAGTGAACGAGAGACTGAAGCTTTCTTT. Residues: CASSERETEAFF.